This TCR beta chain was retrieved from a study of CD8 T cells in Susac syndrome. TEMRA cells underwent FACS enrichment and CD8+ and CD4+ T cells underwent negative isolation. CDR3 length: 15 amino acids. V was pared by 2 bases and J by 4 bases, with 12 bases between. CDR1 KGHSH and CDR2 LQKENI come from the germline V gene. Reverse transcription of roughly 0.5 to 1 ug RNA used random hexamers. TCRdb re-derived calls from the immunoSEQ multiplex PCR reads in MiXCR, one entry per CDR3 protein. The sample carries approximately 120,000 distinct CDR3 sequences, roughly 95% recorded once. This clonotype was seen just once.

V is TRBV18 and J is TRBJ1-5; no definite D call. Sequencing input: CD4+ T cells from PBMCs. The TCR originated in a human donor in good health. The CDR3 DNA is TGTGCCAGCTCACCAGTTCGGCAGGCAAATCAGCCCCAGCATTTT. Translation: CASSPVRQANQPQHF.